The text below deals with one T cell receptor beta chain. The target antigen is unknown. The sample comes from a study of cytomegalovirus exposure and HLA in healthy donors. Study outcomes and limitations: Beyond CMV serostatus, there was no information to go on about immune exposure. Later, an analysis showed that TCR beta chains associated with HLA were more clonally expanded than others that were equally common.

The PCR employed 60 Vbeta primers together with 13 Jbeta primers. Repertoires were generated with immunoSEQ multiplex PCR, while TCRdb's copy carries only in-frame clones and drops some. The sample has 200,000 to 250,000 clones, about 72% seen once. Germline V CDR1 and CDR2: SGHNT, YENEEA. V lost 5 bases to trimming and J lost 10 bases; unmatched junction nucleotides: 14. This CDR3 region has 17 residues. The J gene is TRBJ2-1, the V gene TRBV11-3; 13 bases are a match to TRBD2. The source is a male donor in good health and CMV-seronegative. Material: PBMCs. In DNA, the CDR3 is TGTGCCAGCAGCCTATTCTCTGGACTAGCGGGGGTGGAGGAGCAGTTCTTC. Translated: CASSLFSGLAGVEEQFF. The entire variable domain, with the rest obtained from reference TRBV11-3 and TRBJ2-1, is as follows: EAGVVQSPRYKIIEKKQPVAFWCNPISGHNTLYWYLQNLGQGPELLIRYENEEAVDDSQLPKDRFSAERLKGVDSTLKIQPAELGDSAVYLCASSLFSGLAGVEEQFFGPGTRLTVL.